This T cell receptor (beta chain) is drawn from a study of blood T cell repertoires in COVID-19 (dated by TCRdb to 2018 to 2021). Turning to the overall study: The collaborator samples originated in the United States, Italy and Spain and spanned the acute and convalescent phases of COVID-19. The prospective study material was composed of cDNA or gDNA derived from T cells, B-cell-depleted T cells, or PBMCs. Subjects who had been exposed to COVID-19, were actively infected with it, or had recovered from it provided the deeply sampled blood TCRbeta repertoires that made up the dataset. The repertoires were released in a freely available public database intended as a resource for research on the immune response to SARS-CoV-2. The samples were drawn from the first 160 participants of the ongoing ImmuneRACE study and from over 950 subjects provided by 6 global collaborators. The sample metadata nearly always contained a de-identified subject ID, COVID-19 status, age in years and sex. Where HLA class I and class II types were available, the types were taken from metadata supplied by the sample provider, not from assay-based typing.

The immunoSEQ Assay, a bias-controlled multiplex PCR, was used to amplify TCRbeta CDR3 regions from genomic DNA. The original methods were these. Nucleated cell counts per sample were estimated from amplification of reference gene primers within the assay. Sequence reads were collapsed and filtered to measure the absolute abundance of every unique TCRbeta CDR3 rearrangement. Productive Simpson clonality was computed per sample as the square root of Simpson's diversity index over productive rearrangements. The table comes from immuneACCESS by way of TCRdb, which keeps in-frame sequences with V and J called. Part of the clones is missing from these tables; in studies checked, under half for an unresolved V gene and the rest for unknown reasons. V, J and clone size reflect that table, while D and trimming were determined from the DNA. The table for this sample lists approximately 210,000 clones; around 80% of them were counted only once. The top ten clonotypes cover 17% of the sample.

Summary of the overall study and its limitations: The amount of clinical and demographic metadata varied by source and participant and was provided uncurated.

In the prospective study, participants were about 18 to 95 years old, resided in 25 or so geographic areas of the United States, and were enrolled through a virtual design. In the prospective study, cohorts were assigned on the basis of participant-reported clinical history obtained from a screening survey and a study questionnaire. In the prospective study, mobile phlebotomists collected whole blood, serum and a nasopharyngeal or oropharyngeal swab from each participant. Additional blood draws and questionnaires over an approximately 2-month period could optionally be provided by prospective study participants. Blood samples from the prospective study were shipped frozen or at room temperature prior to DNA extraction. This clone was seen a handful of times. Its antigen is not yet known. Per-base qualities were not stored, and no clone one base away is much larger. V gives up 7 bases and J gives up 0 bases, and the segment between their germline ends measures 16 bases. CDR1 and CDR2, per the germline V gene (reference sequence), are LNHDA and SQIVND. Taken from cysteine to phenylalanine, the CDR3 has 16 residues. The retained sequence is limited to the CDR3, 48 bases, with the frame set at the first base.

The source of this sequence is a woman aged 50 to 60 with acute COVID-19. The sample consisted of PBMCs or T cells enriched from blood (not recorded which). This receptor chain uses TRBV19 and TRBJ1-5; a tentative D match to TRBD1 spans 6 bases. The CDR3 reads as follows: CASNNRGGDSNQPQHF. The bases read TGTGCCAGTAATAATAGGGGGGGAGATAGCAATCAGCCCCAGCATTTT.